A single sample gave rise to the 23 T cell receptor beta chains below, sequenced in a study of T cell responses to AZD1222 COVID-19 vaccine. Clones were sequenced by immunoSEQ multiplex PCR, and TCRdb holds only the in-frame ones, with some missing. The data contain just over 65,000 clones, about 90% of them seen just once; the ten biggest clones take up 17%. The specimen was peripheral blood, collected on day 0 of AZD1222 vaccination. The receptors were gathered from an adult in good health.

V is TRBV7-3 and J is TRBJ2-3; 11 nucleotides line up with TRBD2. The germline V gene encodes CDR1 SGHTA and CDR2 FQGTGA. V dropped 5 bases and J dropped 0; count of bases not matched to a gene: 1. The CDR3 sequence is 15 residues long. The CDR3 is CASSTSGSSTDTQYF. The CDR3 nucleotides read TGTGCCAGCAGCACTAGCGGGAGTAGCACAGATACGCAGTATTTT.

This clone was counted only a few times. J is TRBJ2-5 and V is TRBV6-5, with D maybe TRBD2 (6 bases). Trimming removed 2 bases at V and 3 bases at J, with 16 bases between. The CDR3 is 16 residues long. In germline, CDR1 is MNHEY, CDR2 SVGAGI. For the CDR3, the DNA is TGTGCCAGCAGTTACCCCGGGCTGGAGGGGAAAGAGACCCAGTACTTC. Protein: CASSYPGLEGKETQYF.

The rearrangement links TRBV6-5 to TRBJ1-5; a possible D gene is TRBD1 (6 bases). Deletions cut 9 bases from V and 4 bases from J, with 16 bases between. Germline CDR1 MNHEY, CDR2 SVGAGI. CDR3 size: 14 residues. The CDR3 nucleotides are TGTGCCAGTTGGCAGGGGAGTCCGAATCAGCCCCAGCATTTT. Protein product: CASWQGSPNQPQHF.

This chain connects TRBV5-1 to TRBJ2-3, with no clear D. V was trimmed by 0 bases and J by 6 bases, leaving 11 bases between them. Germline-derived CDR1 and CDR2 are SGHRS and YFSETQ. The length of the CDR3 is 14 residues. The chain's CDR3 is CASSLESGLDTQYF. The CDR3, as DNA: TGCGCCAGCAGCTTGGAATCCGGGTTGGATACGCAGTATTTT.

The rearrangement joins TRBV6-5 to TRBJ2-2; possible D gene TRBD2, 5 bases. The CDR3 loop spans 12 amino acids. The V gene lost 5 bases and the J gene lost 5 bases, with 6 bases spanning the gap. Germline-derived CDR1 and CDR2 are MNHEY and SVGAGI. CDR3 sequence: CASSRGTGELFF. As DNA, the CDR3 is TGTGCCAGCAGTCGGGGAACCGGGGAGCTGTTTTTT.

Here the CDR3 reads CASSSSMGQETQYF. CDR3 DNA sequence: TGTGCCAGCTCATCTTCGATGGGACAGGAGACCCAGTACTTC. This chain joins TRBV18 and TRBJ2-5, with 7 positions matching TRBD1. The V gene's germline CDR1 is KGHSH and CDR2 LQKENI. Trimming took 5 bases from V and 5 from J; bases not matched to a gene: 8. The CDR3 is 14 residues long.

The V and J genes are TRBV28 and TRBJ2-2; 7 bases align to TRBD2. Trimming removed 3 bases from V and 6 bases from J; junction bases left unmatched: 7. CDR3 length: 15 residues. CDR1 and CDR2 from the germline V gene are MDHEN and SYDVKM. CDR3 coding DNA: TGTGCCAGCAGTTTTTGGACTAGGACGGCCGGGGAGCTGTTTTTT. Its translation: CASSFWTRTAGELFF.

Remarks on this clone: A read error may account for a junction end that differs from germline. This sequence joins TRBV3-1 (or the pseudogene TRBV3-2) and TRBJ2-2; D may be TRBD1 (5 bases). The CDR3 length is 17 residues. CDR1 LGHDT and CDR2 YNNKEL come from the germline V gene (reference sequence). CDR3 sequence (DNA): TGTGCCAGCAGCCCCTATGTGATGGGGCTTACCACCAGGGAGCTGTTTTTT. Translation gives CASSPYVMGLTTRELFF.

V and J are TRBV29-1 and TRBJ1-2; D is ambiguous. Germline lookup yields CDR1 SQVTM and CDR2 ANQGSEA. Trimming pared 3 bases from V and 5 bases from J, leaving 13 bases between. CDR3 length equals 13 residues. CDR3 in amino acids: CSVDSGEAYGYTF. The CDR3, as DNA: TGCAGCGTTGATTCCGGGGAAGCGTATGGCTACACCTTC.

V and J are TRBV5-5 and TRBJ1-4; D ambiguous. From germline, CDR1 is SGHKS and CDR2 YYEKEE (reference sequence). The CDR3 contains 16 residues. Trimming took 0 bases from V and 3 from J, leaving 12 bases between them. CDR3 residues: CASSLAGLTANEKLFF. The CDR3 DNA is TGTGCCAGCAGCTTGGCAGGCCTCACGGCTAATGAAAAACTGTTTTTT.

This clone was found a few times. The chain joins TRBV19 to TRBJ2-1; TRBD2 aligns across 11 bases. This CDR3 contains 15 residues. V gave up 6 bases and J gave up 9 bases; unmatched junction bases: 10. Germline values: CDR1 LNHDA, CDR2 SQIVND (reference sequence). This CDR3 reads CASRELAGARSEQFF. The CDR3 DNA follows: TGTGCCAGTAGAGAACTAGCGGGAGCCCGGAGTGAGCAGTTCTTC. The whole variable domain, remainder taken from reference TRBV19 and TRBJ2-1, is DGGITQSPKYLFRKEGQNVTLSCEQNLNHDAMYWYRQDPGQGLRLIYYSQIVNDFQKGDIAEGYSVSREKKESFPLTVTSAQKNPTAFYLCASRELAGARSEQFFGPGTRLTVL.

The gene calls are TRBV4-3 and TRBJ1-4; 7 bases match TRBD1. The CDR3 is made up of 16 amino acids. The germline CDR1 and CDR2 sequences are LGHNA and YSLEER. Trimming removed 8 bases from V and 2 bases from J; junction bases left unmatched: 11. CDR3 region: CASGGGGGATNEKLFF. The CDR3 DNA sequence: TGCGCCAGCGGGGGTGGAGGGGGCGCGACTAATGAAAAACTGTTTTTT.

The V and J genes are TRBV5-4 and TRBJ2-5; tentatively, D is TRBD2 (6 bases). Per the germline V gene, CDR1 is SGHNT and CDR2 is YYREEE (reference sequence). V lost 1 base to trimming and J lost 4 bases, with 11 bases between them. CDR3 size: 14 residues. For the CDR3, the DNA is TGTGCCAGCAGCTTGACCGTGGGGGGAGAGACCCAGTACTTC. Translation gives CASSLTVGGETQYF.

V gene TRBV28 combines with J gene TRBJ2-7, with D possibly called TRBD1 or TRBD2 (5 bases each). The germline V gene has CDR1 MDHEN and CDR2 SYDVKM. The CDR3 contains 15 residues. V dropped 3 bases and J dropped 4 bases, with 16 bases sitting between them. The CDR3 region is CASSLPPGRKYEQYF. DNA of the CDR3: TGTGCCAGCAGTTTGCCGCCGGGACGGAAATACGAGCAGTACTTC.

The V call is TRBV6-5, the J call TRBJ1-5; 7 positions agree with TRBD1. The CDR3 has 15 residues. V lost 0 bases and J lost 4; bases outside the gene matches: 3. CDR1 and CDR2 (germline): MNHEY, SVGAGI. The CDR3 reads CASSYSSGGNQPQHF. The CDR3 nucleotides read TGTGCCAGCAGTTACTCGTCAGGGGGAAATCAGCCCCAGCATTTT.

Points on this clone: Other DNA sequences from this sample encode an identical CDR3 as well. This chain joins TRBV18 and TRBJ1-2, with a tentative D call TRBD1 (6 bases). The CDR3 covers 13 residues. Trimming pared 3 bases from V and 3 bases from J, leaving 8 bases between. From germline, CDR1 is KGHSH and CDR2 LQKENI. The CDR3 sequence: CASSPGGDYGYTF. The CDR3 DNA follows: TGTGCCAGCTCACCCGGGGGCGACTATGGCTACACCTTC.

The chain recombines TRBV29-1 with TRBJ2-7; 9 nucleotides line up with TRBD1. This CDR3 is 13 amino acids long. CDR1 and CDR2 (germline): SQVTM, ANQGSEA. Trimming removed 6 bases from V and 2 bases from J; junction bases left unmatched: 5. The CDR3 DNA reads as TGCAGCGTACAGGACAGGGGAGCCTACGAGCAGTACTTC. Translation gives CSVQDRGAYEQYF.

This sequence joins TRBV6-5 and TRBJ2-1; 13 nucleotides match TRBD2. The trim removed 6 bases at V and 9 bases at J, leaving 8 bases unmatched. The CDR3 extends over 15 amino acids. Germline V gene data show CDR1 as MNHEY and CDR2 as SVGAGI. The CDR3 here is CASRPELAGGREQFF. CDR3 nucleotides: TGTGCCAGCAGGCCTGAACTAGCGGGAGGGCGTGAGCAGTTCTTC.

The rearrangement uses TRBV4-1 and TRBJ2-7; 11 bases are a match to TRBD2. The CDR3 contains 16 residues. The J segment lost 2 bases and the V segment lost 2 bases, leaving 5 bases of the junction unmatched. CDR1 is MGHRA, CDR2 YSYEKL, per germline. CDR3 sequence reads: CASSQLLAGDTYEQYF. Written as DNA, the CDR3 is TGCGCCAGCAGCCAACTACTAGCGGGGGACACCTACGAGCAGTACTTC.

V and J are TRBV12-3 or TRBV12-4 and TRBJ2-2; the D is unclear. The CDR3 spans 13 residues. V lost 5 bases and J lost 4, with 8 bases in between. CDR3 in amino acids: CASSPQTTGELFF. In DNA form, the CDR3 reads TGTGCCAGCAGTCCCCAAACCACCGGGGAGCTGTTTTTT.

The J gene is TRBJ2-3, the V gene TRBV18; D call uncertain. This CDR3 has 12 residues. The ends were cut back, 1 base at V and 5 bases at J, with 4 bases in the middle. Per germline, CDR1 KGHSH and CDR2 LQKENI. CDR3 in amino acids: CASSPQRDTQYF. CDR3 in DNA: TGTGCCAGCTCACCACAACGAGATACGCAGTATTTT.

This clone rates as medium-sized. This chain uses TRBV30 with TRBJ2-3; D might be TRBD2 (6 bases). V dropped 0 bases and J dropped 4 bases, with 17 bases sitting between them. This CDR3 has 16 amino acids. Germline CDR1 and CDR2: GTSNPN and SVGIG (reference sequence). CDR3: CAWSVVGRLVSDTQYF. The CDR3 nucleotides are TGTGCCTGGAGTGTAGTGGGAAGACTAGTTTCAGATACGCAGTATTTT.

V gene TRBV6-6 combines with J gene TRBJ2-1; D gene uncertain. V was pared by 4 bases and J by 4 bases, with 17 bases between. The CDR3 has 16 amino acids. Germline CDR1 is MNHNY and CDR2 is SVGAGI (reference sequence). The CDR3 DNA is TGTGCCAGCAGTTTAGGGATTAGTGGGGAATACAATGAGCAGTTCTTC. It is translated as CASSLGISGEYNEQFF.